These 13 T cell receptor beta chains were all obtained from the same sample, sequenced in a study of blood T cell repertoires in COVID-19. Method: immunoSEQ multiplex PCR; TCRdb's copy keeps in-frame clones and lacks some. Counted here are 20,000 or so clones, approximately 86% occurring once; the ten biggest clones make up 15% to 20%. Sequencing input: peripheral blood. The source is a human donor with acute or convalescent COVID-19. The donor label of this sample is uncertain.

CDR3 residues: CAWGGLADPNEQFF. In DNA, the CDR3 is TGTGCCTGGGGGGGCCTAGCAGACCCCAATGAGCAGTTCTTC. This chain connects TRBV30 to TRBJ2-1; tentative D call: TRBD1 (6 bases). Germline loops: CDR1 GTSNPN, CDR2 SVGIG (reference sequence). This CDR3 spans 14 amino acids. The V and J ends lost 5 bases and 6 bases respectively, with 17 bases between them.

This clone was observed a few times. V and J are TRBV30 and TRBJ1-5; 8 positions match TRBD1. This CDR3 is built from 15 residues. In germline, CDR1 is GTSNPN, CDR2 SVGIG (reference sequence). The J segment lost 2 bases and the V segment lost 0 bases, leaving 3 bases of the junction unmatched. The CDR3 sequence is CAWSVPGGRNQPQHF. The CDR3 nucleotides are TGTGCCTGGAGTGTGCCAGGGGGCCGCAATCAGCCCCAGCATTTT.

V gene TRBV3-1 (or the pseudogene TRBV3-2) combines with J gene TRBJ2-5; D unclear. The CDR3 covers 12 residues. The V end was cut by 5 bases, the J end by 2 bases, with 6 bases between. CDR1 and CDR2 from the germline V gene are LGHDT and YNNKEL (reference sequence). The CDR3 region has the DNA TGTGCCAGCAGCGCTGAGCAAGAGACCCAGTACTTC. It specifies CASSAEQETQYF.

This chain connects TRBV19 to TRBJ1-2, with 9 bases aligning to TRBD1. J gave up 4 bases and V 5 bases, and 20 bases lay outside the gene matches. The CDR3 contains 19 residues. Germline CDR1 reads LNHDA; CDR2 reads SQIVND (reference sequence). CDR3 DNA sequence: TGTGCCAGTAGTTTCGGTCTTCTTCGGGACAGGGATCGCGGCTATGGCTACACCTTC. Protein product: CASSFGLLRDRDRGYGYTF.

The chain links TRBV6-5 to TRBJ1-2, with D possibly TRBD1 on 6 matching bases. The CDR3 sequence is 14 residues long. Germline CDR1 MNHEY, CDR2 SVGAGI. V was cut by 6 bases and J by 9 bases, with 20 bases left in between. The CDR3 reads CASRPPGHTTRYTF. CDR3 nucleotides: TGTGCCAGCAGACCGCCGGGACACACTACCCGCTACACCTTC.

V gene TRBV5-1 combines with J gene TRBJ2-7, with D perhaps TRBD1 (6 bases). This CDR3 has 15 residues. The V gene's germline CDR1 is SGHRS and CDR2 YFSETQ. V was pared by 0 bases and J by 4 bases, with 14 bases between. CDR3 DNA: TGCGCCAGCAGCTTGGGCCAGGGGCAAAAATACGAGCAGTACTTC. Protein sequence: CASSLGQGQKYEQYF.

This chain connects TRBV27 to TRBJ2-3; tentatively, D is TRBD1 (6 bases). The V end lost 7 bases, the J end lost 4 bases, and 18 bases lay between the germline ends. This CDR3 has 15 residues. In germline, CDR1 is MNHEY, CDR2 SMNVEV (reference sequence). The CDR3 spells CASTWRRTDADTQYF. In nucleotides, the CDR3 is TGTGCCAGCACTTGGAGGAGGACAGACGCAGATACGCAGTATTTT.

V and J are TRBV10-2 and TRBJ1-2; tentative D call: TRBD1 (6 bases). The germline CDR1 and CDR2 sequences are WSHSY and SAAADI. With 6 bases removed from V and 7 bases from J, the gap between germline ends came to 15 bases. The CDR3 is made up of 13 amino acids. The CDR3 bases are TGCGCCAGCAGCACAGGGAGTGGGTTTGGCTACACCTTC. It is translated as CASSTGSGFGYTF.

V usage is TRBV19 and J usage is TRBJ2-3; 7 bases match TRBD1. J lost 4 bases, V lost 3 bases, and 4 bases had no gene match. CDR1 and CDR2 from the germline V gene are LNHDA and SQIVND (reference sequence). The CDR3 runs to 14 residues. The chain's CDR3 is CASSIRGPADTQYF. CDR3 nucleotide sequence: TGTGCCAGTAGTATTAGGGGGCCCGCAGATACGCAGTATTTT.

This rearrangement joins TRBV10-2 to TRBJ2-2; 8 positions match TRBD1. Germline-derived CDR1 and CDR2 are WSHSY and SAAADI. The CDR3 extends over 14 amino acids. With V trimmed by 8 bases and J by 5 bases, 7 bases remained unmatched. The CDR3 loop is CASDVRGQTGELFF. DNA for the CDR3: TGCGCCAGCGATGTCAGGGGGCAGACCGGGGAGCTGTTTTTT.

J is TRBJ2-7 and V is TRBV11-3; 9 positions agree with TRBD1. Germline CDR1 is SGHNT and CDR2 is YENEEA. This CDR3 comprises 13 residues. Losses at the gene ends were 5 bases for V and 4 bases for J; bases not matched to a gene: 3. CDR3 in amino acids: CASSIQGAYEQYF. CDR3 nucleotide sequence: TGTGCCAGCAGCATACAGGGGGCGTACGAGCAGTACTTC. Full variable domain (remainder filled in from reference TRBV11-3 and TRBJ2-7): EAGVVQSPRYKIIEKKQPVAFWCNPISGHNTLYWYLQNLGQGPELLIRYENEEAVDDSQLPKDRFSAERLKGVDSTLKIQPAELGDSAVYLCASSIQGAYEQYFGPGTRLTVT.

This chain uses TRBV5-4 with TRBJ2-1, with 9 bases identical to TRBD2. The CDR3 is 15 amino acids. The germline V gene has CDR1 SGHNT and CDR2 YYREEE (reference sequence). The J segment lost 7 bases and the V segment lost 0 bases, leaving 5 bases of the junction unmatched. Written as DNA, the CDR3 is TGTGCCAGCAGCTTGGATAGCGGGAGATCGAATGAGCAGTTCTTC. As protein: CASSLDSGRSNEQFF. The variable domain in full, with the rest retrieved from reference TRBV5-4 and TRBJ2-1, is ETGVTQSPTHLIKTRGQQVTLRCSSQSGHNTVSWYQQALGQGPQFIFQYYREEENGRGNFPPRFSGLQFPNYSSELNVNALELDDSALYLCASSLDSGRSNEQFFGPGTRLTVL.

CDR3 sequence: CASSLSAGTTEAFF. The CDR3 DNA reads as TGTGCCAGCAGCTTATCCGCGGGGACCACTGAAGCTTTCTTT. The V gene is TRBV11-3, the J gene TRBJ1-1, with a weak D call TRBD1 (5 bases). The germline CDR1 and CDR2 sequences are SGHNT and YENEEA. CDR3 size: 14 residues. V was pared by 2 bases and J by 4 bases, with 11 bases between.